This TCR beta chain was captured by sequencing in a study of identical twins. Findings of the study overall: For zero-insertion analyses, partial confounding could come from invariant MAIT and iNKT cells. Twin sharing of out-of-frame TCR alpha was underestimated by models in monozygotic pairs. These conclusions were based on statistical analysis (cross-sectional, not following the same donors).

Note on this clonotype: Its antigen remains unidentified.

TCRdb called the 5' RACE reads again in MiXCR, with one record for every CDR3 protein. This sample yields more than 400,000 distinct CDR3 sequences, of which about 15% are seen a single time; 0.35% to 0.45% belongs to the top ten. Every donor was a healthy Caucasian. The CDR3 is 14 amino acids. Trimming at V came to 4 bases and at J to 10 bases, leaving 9 bases not matched to a gene. Looked up from germline, CDR1 is MNHEY and CDR2 is SMNVEV (reference sequence). The same data also went into a second study, on yellow fever vaccine responses in identical twins.

V and J are TRBV27 and TRBJ2-2, with 7 bases that match TRBD2. The sequence derives from a woman between 18 and 29 years old in good health. Sequencing input: CD4+ T cells sorted from blood. This chain's CDR3 is CASSSGTIGKELFF. CDR3 DNA: TGTGCCAGCAGTTCAGGGACTATCGGAAAGGAGCTGTTTTTT.